A single sample is the source of the 29 T cell receptor beta chains below, sequenced in a study of shared clonotypes between healthy human individuals. Selected positively for CCR7 and CD45RO-negative, naive CD8 cells excluded terminally differentiated effector memory CD45RA+ cells. Libraries were prepared by immunoSEQ multiplex PCR; TCRdb keeps only in-frame clonotypes and omits some of them. Here the sample spans about 2 million clones, about 94% being singletons. The material sequenced was naive CD8+ T cells sorted from blood. The receptor source for this set is a man aged 18 to 29 in good health.

This rearrangement joins TRBV6-5 to TRBJ2-5; D might be TRBD2 (7 bases). Trimming pared 2 bases from V and 1 base from J, leaving 11 bases between. Germline loops: CDR1 MNHEY, CDR2 SVGAGI. The CDR3 is made up of 15 amino acids. In DNA form, the CDR3 reads TGTGCCAGCAGTTACGGGGCGGGGGCCCAAGAGACCCAGTACTTC. Its translation is CASSYGAGAQETQYF.

The CDR3 region is CASSPWEGTYEQYF. Written as DNA, the CDR3 is TGTGCCAGCAGCCCGTGGGAGGGAACCTACGAGCAGTACTTC. This chain joins TRBV5-5 and TRBJ2-7; 7 nucleotides line up with TRBD2. The V segment lost 4 bases and the J segment 2 bases; nucleotides outside the gene matches: 6. The length of the CDR3 is 14 residues. Germline loops: CDR1 SGHKS, CDR2 YYEKEE (reference sequence).

This chain connects TRBV5-4 to TRBJ2-7, with 8 bases lining up with TRBD2. Germline V gene data show CDR1 as SGHNT and CDR2 as YYREEE (reference sequence). CDR3 length equals 14 residues. Germline trimming cut 1 base from V and 6 bases from J; bases unmatched to any gene: 6. CDR3 in amino acids: CASSLSGGASEQYF. CDR3 DNA sequence: TGTGCCAGCAGCTTGTCCGGGGGGGCCTCCGAGCAGTACTTC.

The chain recombines TRBV5-1 with TRBJ2-1; a possible D gene is TRBD2 (7 bases). CDR3 length: 15 residues. Trimming stripped 0 bases from V and 7 bases from J, with 14 bases between. Germline V gene lookup returns CDR1 SGHRS and CDR2 YFSETQ. The DNA of the CDR3 is TGCGCCAGCAGCTTGGAAGGGGGAGGGCCTAATGAGCAGTTCTTC. It is translated as CASSLEGGGPNEQFF. The whole variable domain, filled in from reference TRBV5-1 and TRBJ2-1, reads KAGVTQTPRYLIKTRGQQVTLSCSPISGHRSVSWYQQTPGQGLQFLFEYFSETQRNKGNFPGRFSGRQFSNSRSEMNVSTLELGDSALYLCASSLEGGGPNEQFFGPGTRLTVL.

The chain links TRBV7-6 to TRBJ2-1; 12 nucleotides match TRBD2. Trimming at V came to 1 base and at J to 10 bases, leaving 8 bases not matched to a gene. The CDR3 has 16 residues. Germline values: CDR1 SGHVS, CDR2 FNYEAQ. The CDR3 reads CASSLVASGRAEEQFF. In nucleotides, the CDR3 is TGTGCCAGCAGCTTAGTGGCTAGCGGGAGGGCCGAGGAGCAGTTCTTC.

This chain links TRBV6-1 with TRBJ2-7; D tentatively fits TRBD1 or TRBD2 (6 bases each). The CDR3 is 15 amino acids. CDR1 is MNHNS, CDR2 SASEGT, per germline. V was trimmed by 3 bases and J by 2 bases, leaving 14 bases between them. In DNA form, the CDR3 reads TGTGCCAGCAGTGAGTATGGGGGGCCCCCCTACGAGCAGTACTTC. It is translated as CASSEYGGPPYEQYF.

The chain couples TRBV10-2 to TRBJ2-3; 8 bases map to TRBD2. Trimming cost V 6 bases and J 2 bases; bases outside gene matches: 7. CDR3 length equals 15 residues. Per the germline V gene, CDR1 is WSHSY and CDR2 is SAAADI. This chain's CDR3 is CASSFAGGYTDTQYF. The CDR3 nucleotides read TGCGCCAGCAGCTTTGCGGGGGGATACACAGATACGCAGTATTTT.

This rearrangement joins TRBV7-8 to TRBJ2-7, with a tentative D call TRBD2 (6 bases). Trimming took off 4 bases at V and 3 bases at J, with 7 bases between the two ends. The germline V gene has CDR1 SGHVS and CDR2 FQNEAQ. This CDR3 comprises 12 residues. CDR3 nucleotide sequence: TGTGCCAGCAGCTGGGGGGTCTACGAGCAGTACTTC. Its protein product is CASSWGVYEQYF.

The chain links TRBV4-1 to TRBJ2-1, with D perhaps matching TRBD2 (6 bases). Germline CDR1 and CDR2: MGHRA and YSYEKL. V was trimmed by 1 base and J by 3 bases, leaving 13 bases between them. The CDR3 is 16 residues long. The CDR3: CASSQVVTSVYNEQFF. CDR3 DNA: TGCGCCAGCAGCCAAGTGGTGACTAGTGTCTACAATGAGCAGTTCTTC.

The chain combines TRBV30 with TRBJ1-2, with D unclear. The V end was cut by 1 base, the J end by 7 bases, with 19 bases between. This CDR3 contains 15 residues. The germline V gene has CDR1 GTSNPN and CDR2 SVGIG (reference sequence). CDR3 DNA: TGTGCCTGGAGTGCCGCCTCCTGGACCTCCGGTGGCTACACCTTC. Its protein product is CAWSAASWTSGGYTF.

The chain joins TRBV7-8 to TRBJ1-1; the match to TRBD1 covers 8 bases. The V gene end was trimmed by 6 bases and the J gene end by 1 base; junction bases not matched to a gene: 13. Germline V gives CDR1 SGHVS, CDR2 FQNEAQ. CDR3 length: 17 amino acids. CDR3 DNA sequence: TGTGCCAGCAGGTCAACCCCAGGGGGCTGGGCGAACACTGAAGCTTTCTTT. Translated: CASRSTPGGWANTEAFF.

The gene calls are TRBV2 and TRBJ1-1; 8 bases agree with TRBD1. CDR1 and CDR2 from the germline V gene are SNHLY and FYNNEI. There are 15 residues in the CDR3. Trimming removed 2 bases from V and 4 bases from J; junction bases left unmatched: 6. The CDR3 protein is CASSETPTGVTEAFF. The CDR3 DNA is TGTGCCAGCAGTGAAACCCCGACAGGGGTCACTGAAGCTTTCTTT.

The V and J genes are TRBV27 and TRBJ2-5, with TRBD1 matching over 12 bases. CDR3 size: 16 residues. V shed 5 bases, J shed 5 bases, and the junction held 9 bases outside the gene matches. CDR1 is MNHEY, CDR2 SMNVEV, per germline (reference sequence). As DNA, the CDR3 is TGTGCCAGCAGTCCCGGGGACAGGGGGCTGGTGGAGACCCAGTACTTC. It codes for CASSPGDRGLVETQYF.

This clone was recorded only once. The V call is TRBV27, the J call TRBJ2-7, with 11 bases lining up with TRBD1. The CDR3 extends over 17 amino acids. With V trimmed by 3 bases and J by 5 bases, 12 bases remained unmatched. Germline CDR1 reads MNHEY; CDR2 reads SMNVEV (reference sequence). The DNA for the CDR3 is TGTGCCAGCAGTTTCCTTACCCCGGGACAGGGGGTGGACGAGCAGTACTTC. Encoded protein: CASSFLTPGQGVDEQYF.

V usage is TRBV27 and J usage is TRBJ2-2; the D is unclear. This CDR3 is built from 14 residues. Trimming shortened V by 4 bases and J by 5 bases, and 11 bases separated the two germline ends. Germline lookup yields CDR1 MNHEY and CDR2 SMNVEV (reference sequence). The CDR3 DNA sequence: TGTGCCAGCAGTTGGGGAAAGGGTACCGGGGAGCTGTTTTTT. This sequence encodes CASSWGKGTGELFF.

This chain joins TRBV5-1 and TRBJ2-7; 9 nucleotides agree with TRBD1. The CDR3 covers 13 residues. Germline V gene data show CDR1 as SGHRS and CDR2 as YFSETQ. V dropped 4 bases and J dropped 7; count of bases not matched to a gene: 6. The CDR3 spells CASSLGTGWEQYF. The CDR3 nucleotides are TGCGCCAGCAGCCTAGGGACAGGGTGGGAGCAGTACTTC.

CDR3 DNA: TGTGCCAGCGAGGGACAGTTTGGAGATACGCAGTATTTT. Its protein product is CASEGQFGDTQYF. The V and J genes are TRBV19 and TRBJ2-3; TRBD1 aligns across 7 bases. The CDR3 consists of 13 residues. Per the germline V gene, CDR1 is LNHDA and CDR2 is SQIVND (reference sequence). V lost 9 bases and J lost 5; bases outside the gene matches: 8. Using reference TRBV19 and TRBJ2-3 for the parts outside the CDR3, the full variable domain is DGGITQSPKYLFRKEGQNVTLSCEQNLNHDAMYWYRQDPGQGLRLIYYSQIVNDFQKGDIAEGYSVSREKKESFPLTVTSAQKNPTAFYLCASEGQFGDTQYFGPGTRLTVL.

The chain uses TRBV9 and TRBJ1-3; the match to TRBD1 covers 11 bases. CDR3 length: 18 residues. Looked up from germline, CDR1 is SGDLS and CDR2 is YYNGEE. V was pared by 3 bases and J by 1 base, with 9 bases of the junction left unmatched. The CDR3 DNA is TGTGCCAGCAGCGCTACCGTGGGGGACAGGGGGTCTGGAAACACCATATATTTT. The encoded protein is CASSATVGDRGSGNTIYF.

The chain carries TRBV6-5 and TRBJ2-7; 14 nucleotides match TRBD2. With 4 bases clipped from V and 5 bases from J, the junction kept 7 bases outside the gene matches. This CDR3 spans 16 amino acids. Germline V CDR1 and CDR2: MNHEY, SVGAGI. The CDR3 sequence is CASSLWTSGGPNEQYF. For the CDR3, the DNA is TGTGCCAGCAGTTTATGGACTAGCGGGGGGCCCAACGAGCAGTACTTC.

J is TRBJ2-7 and V is TRBV9; D not certain. This CDR3 region has 15 residues. Trimming removed 4 bases at V and 3 bases at J, with 17 bases between. Germline-derived CDR1 and CDR2 are SGDLS and YYNGEE. For the CDR3, the DNA is TGTGCCAGCAGCCCCGCCATAGCAACGGGCTACGAGCAGTACTTC. Encoded protein: CASSPAIATGYEQYF.

This sequence joins TRBV5-1 and TRBJ2-2, with 13 bases aligning to TRBD2. The CDR3 runs to 15 residues. Trimming took 4 bases from V and 5 from J; bases not matched to a gene: 2. Germline V lookup: CDR1 SGHRS, CDR2 YFSETQ. CDR3 sequence reads: CASSPGLAGTGELFF. DNA of the CDR3: TGCGCCAGCAGCCCGGGACTAGCGGGGACCGGGGAGCTGTTTTTT.

Note on this clone: At the DNA level, this CDR3 is encoded by other sequences in the same sample as well. This chain uses TRBV5-1 with TRBJ2-3; D is unresolved. Germline V gives CDR1 SGHRS, CDR2 YFSETQ. Trimming shortened V by 0 bases and J by 5 bases, and 4 bases separated the two germline ends. This CDR3 spans 12 amino acids. CDR3 sequence (DNA): TGCGCCAGCAGCTTGGTCAGAGATACGCAGTATTTT. This codes for CASSLVRDTQYF.

This clone showed up just once. This sequence joins TRBV27 and TRBJ1-2, with 10 bases fitting TRBD1. The CDR3 runs 11 residues. Trimming took 8 bases from V and 9 from J; bases not matched to a gene: 3. Germline CDR1 reads MNHEY; CDR2 reads SMNVEV (reference sequence). This CDR3 is CASWTGGSYTF. Written as DNA, the CDR3 is TGTGCCAGCTGGACAGGGGGAAGCTACACCTTC.

Only one count was recorded for this clone. At one boundary the junction diverges from the germline segment, which might be a read error. This chain uses TRBV28 with TRBJ2-7; 7 bases are shared with TRBD1. The CDR3 covers 15 residues. Per germline, CDR1 MDHEN and CDR2 SYDVKM. Here the CDR3 reads CASSLWDSSSYEQYF. CDR3 nucleotide sequence: TGTGCCAGCAGTCTATGGGACAGTAGCTCCTACGAGCAGTACTTC.

The V call is TRBV27, the J call TRBJ1-4; 7 bases are shared with TRBD1. With 4 bases clipped from V and 8 bases from J, the junction kept 7 bases outside the gene matches. This CDR3 is 14 amino acids long. CDR1 and CDR2 (germline): MNHEY, SMNVEV (reference sequence). CDR3 bases: TGTGCCAGCAGTTCCGGGACAGTTAAAGAAAAACTGTTTTTT. It codes for CASSSGTVKEKLFF.

To note about this clone: Other DNA sequences from this sample encode an identical CDR3 as well. The chain employs TRBV27 and TRBJ1-2; 7 bases map to TRBD1. CDR1 is MNHEY, CDR2 SMNVEV, per germline (reference sequence). The CDR3 length is 16 residues. The junction had 4 bases not matched to a gene; V was cut back by 0 bases and J by 0 bases. CDR3 DNA: TGTGCCAGCAGTTTATCCCCCGGGACAGCTAACTATGGCTACACCTTC. It is translated as CASSLSPGTANYGYTF.

The CDR3 here is CASSSDYRSYNEQFF. The DNA of the CDR3 is TGTGCCAGCAGCTCGGACTACCGTTCTTACAATGAGCAGTTCTTC. The chain couples TRBV7-9 to TRBJ2-1; a possible D gene is TRBD2 (6 bases). Germline-derived CDR1 and CDR2 are SEHNR and FQNEAQ (reference sequence). V lost 4 bases, J lost 4 bases, and 14 bases lay in between. This CDR3 spans 15 amino acids.

The chain has TRBV5-6 and TRBJ2-1; TRBD1 is a possible D gene (5 bases). Trimming removed 0 bases at V and 6 bases at J, with 7 bases between. The CDR3 length is 13 residues. Germline loops: CDR1 SGHDT, CDR2 YYEEEE. In nucleotides, the CDR3 is TGTGCCAGCAGCTTGGAGGGGATCAATGAGCAGTTCTTC. Translated: CASSLEGINEQFF.

The chain carries TRBV11-2 and TRBJ1-1; D may be TRBD1 (5 bases). V was shortened by 3 bases and J by 0 bases, with 8 bases between the two germline ends. CDR3 size: 14 residues. Per the germline V gene, CDR1 is SGHAT and CDR2 is FQNNGV. The CDR3 loop is CASSFMGVNTEAFF. In DNA, the CDR3 is TGTGCCAGCAGCTTTATGGGGGTGAACACTGAAGCTTTCTTT.